Only a few counts were recorded for the clone carrying this T cell receptor beta chain. This sample was taken from a study of cytomegalovirus exposure and HLA in healthy donors. Germline lookup yields CDR1 SGHRS and CDR2 YFSETQ. V trimming: 4 bases; J trimming: 5 bases; junction bases outside the gene matches: 4. CDR3 length: 14 amino acids. PCR primers comprised 60 Vbeta and 13 Jbeta primers. The assay was immunoSEQ multiplex PCR, and TCRdb's table has in-frame clones only and misses some. The table shows 150,000 or so clones, with approximately 80% occurring only once. The TCR sequence derives from a middle-aged man in good health and CMV-seropositive. This rearrangement joins TRBV5-1 to TRBJ2-7; TRBD2 matches at 12 bases. The sequencing input was PBMCs. The CDR3 DNA is TGCGCCAGCAGCCCGACTAGCGGGAGCCACGAGCAGTACTTC. It is translated as CASSPTSGSHEQYF.